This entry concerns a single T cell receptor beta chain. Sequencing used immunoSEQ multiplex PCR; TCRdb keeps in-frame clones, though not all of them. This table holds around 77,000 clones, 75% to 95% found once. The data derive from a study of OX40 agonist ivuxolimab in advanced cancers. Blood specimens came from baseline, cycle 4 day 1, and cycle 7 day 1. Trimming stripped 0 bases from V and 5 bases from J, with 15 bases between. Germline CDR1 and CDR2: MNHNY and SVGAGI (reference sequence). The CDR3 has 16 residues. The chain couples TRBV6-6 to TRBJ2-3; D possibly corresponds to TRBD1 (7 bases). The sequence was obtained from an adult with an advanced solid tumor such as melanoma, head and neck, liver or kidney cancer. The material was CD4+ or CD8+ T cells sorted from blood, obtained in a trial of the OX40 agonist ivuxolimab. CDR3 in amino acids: CASSYSVQGGGDTQYF. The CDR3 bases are TGTGCCAGCAGTTACTCGGTTCAGGGGGGCGGAGATACGCAGTATTTT.